Sequencing of this T cell receptor beta chain was carried out in a study of T cells in Graves' hyperthyroidism and ophthalmopathy. Deletions cut 5 bases from V and 6 bases from J, with 12 bases between. The CDR3 extends over 13 amino acids. Germline CDR1 is SEHNR and CDR2 is FQNEAQ (reference sequence). Authors of the study amplified TCR beta CDR3 regions from RNA transcripts. The HTBI primer set drove a first-round RT-PCR of the TCR CDR3. One entry per CDR3 protein results from TCRdb running MiXCR on the multiplex PCR reads. The data contain roughly 500,000 distinct CDR3 sequences, 40% to 55% of them seen just once; the ten biggest clones take up about 45%. This clonotype was counted only a few times.

What was sequenced was peripheral blood or thyroid tissue (not recorded which). This receptor was obtained from an adult woman with Graves' disease, either hyperthyroidism or ophthalmopathy (not recorded which). The chain joins TRBV7-9 to TRBJ2-3; the D gene is possibly TRBD2 (5 bases). This CDR3 reads CASSPPSGDTQYF. The CDR3 DNA reads as TGTGCCAGCAGCCCCCCTTCGGGGGATACGCAGTATTTT.